These 30 T cell receptor beta chains were all obtained from the same sample, sequenced in a study of control samples from healthy donors and cancer patients. Sequenced by immunoSEQ multiplex PCR; TCRdb stores in-frame clones only, minus some. The table has roughly 55,000 clones, roughly 87% seen once; the top ten hold about 3.5%. Sequencing used blood. The receptors were gathered from a man aged 45-60 years in good health.

The V gene is TRBV28, the J gene TRBJ1-2; TRBD1 agrees at 8 bases. This CDR3 is built from 14 residues. The junction had 7 bases not matched to a gene; V was cut back by 6 bases and J by 4 bases. Germline V lookup: CDR1 MDHEN, CDR2 SYDVKM. In DNA form, the CDR3 reads TGTGCCAGCAGACCTGGACAGGGTCGCTATGGCTACACCTTC. Its translation: CASRPGQGRYGYTF.

V is TRBV4-3 and J is TRBJ1-3; D remains ambiguous. The germline gives CDR1 LGHNA, CDR2 YSLEER. The V end lost 5 bases, the J end lost 0 bases, and 2 bases lay between the germline ends. The CDR3 is 12 residues long. The CDR3 region is CASSDSGNTIYF. CDR3 in DNA: TGCGCCAGCAGCGACTCTGGAAACACCATATATTTT.

This sequence joins TRBV4-2 and TRBJ2-1; 8 bases map to TRBD2. The CDR3 covers 16 residues. The V gene end was trimmed by 1 base and the J gene end by 0 bases; junction bases not matched to a gene: 2. Germline V lookup: CDR1 LGHNA, CDR2 YNFKEQ. CDR3 coding DNA: TGTGCCAGCAGCCAAGTGAGCGGGAGCTCCTACAATGAGCAGTTCTTC. Translated: CASSQVSGSSYNEQFF.

This rearrangement joins TRBV3-1 (or the pseudogene TRBV3-2) to TRBJ1-5; tentative D call: TRBD1 (5 bases). The V end was cut by 3 bases, the J end by 2 bases, with 20 bases between. The germline CDR1 and CDR2 sequences are LGHDT and YNNKEL (reference sequence). The CDR3 loop spans 18 amino acids. CDR3 amino acids: CASSHSQGGIVGNQPQHF. The CDR3 DNA follows: TGTGCCAGCAGCCATAGTCAGGGCGGGATCGTCGGCAATCAGCCCCAGCATTTT.

The J gene is TRBJ2-7, the V gene TRBV28; TRBD1 is a possible D gene (6 bases). This CDR3 is 12 amino acids long. CDR1 MDHEN and CDR2 SYDVKM come from the germline V gene. Trimming removed 8 bases from V and 3 bases from J, with 11 bases in between. CDR3 DNA: TGTGCCAGCGGCCTACAGGGCTACGAGCAGTACTTC. Encoded protein: CASGLQGYEQYF.

The CDR3 DNA follows: TGTGCCAGCAGTTTTTCCGAGAACACTGAAGCTTTCTTT. It is translated as CASSFSENTEAFF. The V and J genes are TRBV27 and TRBJ1-1; D call uncertain. Germline CDR1 and CDR2: MNHEY and SMNVEV (reference sequence). The V and J ends lost 3 bases and 1 base respectively, with 6 bases between them. The CDR3 consists of 13 residues.

V usage is TRBV5-1 and J usage is TRBJ1-4, with TRBD1 matching 7 bases. The J segment lost 5 bases and the V segment lost 5 bases, leaving 12 bases of the junction unmatched. The CDR3 is made up of 16 amino acids. Germline V gene lookup returns CDR1 SGHRS and CDR2 YFSETQ. The CDR3 nucleotides are TGCGCCAGCAGTGTTGGAAACAGGGGTTTAAATGAAAAACTGTTTTTT. This codes for CASSVGNRGLNEKLFF.

The V and J genes are TRBV11-2 and TRBJ2-7; 8 nucleotides agree with TRBD2. V shed 0 bases and J 6 bases; nucleotides not matched to a gene: 10. Per germline, CDR1 SGHAT and CDR2 FQNNGV. The CDR3 is made up of 16 amino acids. For the CDR3, the DNA is TGTGCCAGCAGCTTAGATCTGGCTAGCGGGCTTCTCGAGCAGTACTTC. Translated: CASSLDLASGLLEQYF.

The chain links TRBV7-3 to TRBJ2-2, with D possibly matching TRBD2 (5 bases). The CDR3 consists of 13 residues. The V gene's germline CDR1 is SGHTA and CDR2 FQGTGA. Trimming removed 3 bases from V and 6 bases from J, with 8 bases in between. The CDR3 bases are TGTGCCAGCAGCTTGGTACTAGCCGGGGAGCTGTTTTTT. Its protein product is CASSLVLAGELFF. Variable domain in full (rest from reference TRBV7-3 and TRBJ2-2): GAGVSQTPSNKVTEKGKYVELRCDPISGHTALYWYRQSLGQGPEFLIYFQGTGAADDSGLPNDRFFAVRPEGSVSTLKIQRTERGDSAVYLCASSLVLAGELFFGEGSRLTVL.

This clone appeared a single time. The V call is TRBV12-5, the J call TRBJ1-3; tentatively, D is TRBD1 (6 bases). The germline V and J ends were trimmed by 0 bases and 3 bases, with 15 bases remaining between them. Germline assignment: CDR1 LGHNT and CDR2 FRNRAP. This CDR3 region has 17 residues. The CDR3 loop reads CASGLVTGIGDGNTIYF. CDR3 DNA: TGTGCTAGTGGTTTGGTAACAGGGATCGGAGATGGAAACACCATATATTTT.

The chain recombines TRBV28 with TRBJ1-4; D not certain. The CDR3 has 12 amino acids. Germline lookup yields CDR1 MDHEN and CDR2 SYDVKM. Between the trimmed V and J ends, which lost 7 bases and 5 bases, there was a span of 8 bases. CDR3 residues: CASTWKNEKLFF. The CDR3 DNA reads as TGTGCCAGCACCTGGAAAAATGAAAAACTGTTTTTT.

This clone was picked up one time. The genes are TRBV3-1 (or the pseudogene TRBV3-2) and TRBJ2-7; TRBD2 matches 9 bases. The CDR3 consists of 14 residues. The germline V gene encodes CDR1 LGHDT and CDR2 YNNKEL (reference sequence). The V segment lost 6 bases and the J segment 6 bases; nucleotides outside the gene matches: 9. The CDR3 region is CASRHLAGSSEQYF. CDR3 sequence (DNA): TGTGCCAGCAGGCACCTAGCGGGAAGCAGCGAGCAGTACTTC.

The rearrangement joins TRBV27 to TRBJ1-3, with D maybe TRBD1 (5 bases). Between the trimmed V and J ends, which lost 0 bases and 4 bases, there was a span of 19 bases. Germline-derived CDR1 and CDR2 are MNHEY and SMNVEV (reference sequence). The CDR3 consists of 18 residues. CDR3 loop: CASSLSIPRAGKGNTIYF. The CDR3 bases are TGTGCCAGCAGTTTATCGATCCCCAGGGCAGGGAAAGGAAACACCATATATTTT.

The V call is TRBV7-8, the J call TRBJ1-5; 7 bases are a match to TRBD1. This CDR3 has 16 residues. The germline gives CDR1 SGHVS, CDR2 FQNEAQ. V lost 5 bases, J lost 5 bases, and 12 bases stayed unmatched. The CDR3 sequence: CASSPGHDRAYQPQHF. The CDR3 nucleotides are TGTGCCAGCAGCCCCGGACACGACAGGGCCTATCAGCCCCAGCATTTT. Full variable domain (rest looked up from reference TRBV7-8 and TRBJ1-5): GAGVSQSPRYKVAKRGQDVALRCDPISGHVSLFWYQQALGQGPEFLTYFQNEAQLDKSGLPSDRFFAERPEGSVSTLKIQRTQQEDSAVYLCASSPGHDRAYQPQHFGDGTRLSIL.

The chain employs TRBV12-3 or TRBV12-4 and TRBJ1-1; a possible D gene is TRBD1 (6 bases). The CDR3 is 13 amino acids. The V gene lost 5 bases and the J gene lost 10 bases, with 17 bases spanning the gap. CDR3 protein: CASSPRDQGTAFF. The CDR3 nucleotides read TGTGCCAGCAGTCCGCGGGACCAGGGGACAGCTTTCTTT.

V and J are TRBV10-1 and TRBJ2-2; the match to TRBD1 covers 11 bases. Germline trimming cut 3 bases from V and 7 bases from J; bases unmatched to any gene: 4. Germline V gene lookup returns CDR1 WNHNN and CDR2 SYGVQD (reference sequence). This CDR3 is built from 15 residues. The CDR3 here is CASSERTGGFGELFF. The CDR3 nucleotides are TGCGCCAGCAGTGAAAGGACAGGGGGCTTCGGGGAGCTGTTTTTT.

This chain connects TRBV19 to TRBJ1-3; D unclear. Deletions cut 9 bases from V and 0 bases from J, with 12 bases between. This CDR3 has 14 amino acids. Germline V gene data show CDR1 as LNHDA and CDR2 as SQIVND (reference sequence). CDR3 bases: TGTGCCAGCCTGAAATTGGGCTCTGGAAACACCATATATTTT. Residues: CASLKLGSGNTIYF. Together with reference TRBV19 and TRBJ1-3, the CDR3 gives the full variable domain: DGGITQSPKYLFRKEGQNVTLSCEQNLNHDAMYWYRQDPGQGLRLIYYSQIVNDFQKGDIAEGYSVSREKKESFPLTVTSAQKNPTAFYLCASLKLGSGNTIYFGEGSWLTVV.

The genes are TRBV6-5 and TRBJ2-5, with a weak D call TRBD2 (5 bases). Between the trimmed V and J ends, which lost 0 bases and 4 bases, there was a span of 15 bases. Germline V gives CDR1 MNHEY, CDR2 SVGAGI. The CDR3 is made up of 16 amino acids. The CDR3 bases are TGTGCCAGCAGTTACTCGATATTAGCGTCGGGAGAGACCCAGTACTTC. The encoded protein is CASSYSILASGETQYF.

Only one count was recorded for this clone. In nucleotides, the CDR3 is TGTGCCAGCAGTTACGAGAGGAGTAGCAATCAGCCCCAGCATTTT. Translating it yields CASSYERSSNQPQHF. V is TRBV27 and J is TRBJ1-5; D gene ambiguous. CDR1 MNHEY and CDR2 SMNVEV come from the germline V gene (reference sequence). This CDR3 region has 15 residues. V was trimmed by 4 bases and J by 0 bases, leaving 10 bases between them.

The chain couples TRBV6-5 to TRBJ1-1, with D hard to call. The V end lost 6 bases, the J end lost 6 bases, and 11 bases lay between the germline ends. The CDR3 consists of 12 residues. The germline gives CDR1 MNHEY, CDR2 SVGAGI. CDR3 region: CASSTFMSEAFF. For the CDR3, the DNA is TGTGCCAGCAGCACATTCATGTCTGAAGCTTTCTTT.

The J gene is TRBJ1-1, the V gene TRBV4-3, with D hard to call. This CDR3 spans 16 amino acids. V was pared by 1 base and J by 4 bases, with 16 bases between. Looked up from germline, CDR1 is LGHNA and CDR2 is YSLEER. In DNA, the CDR3 is TGCGCCAGCAGCCAAGGCCAGCTTGATGGGAGCACTGAAGCTTTCTTT. It specifies CASSQGQLDGSTEAFF.

The DNA of the CDR3 is TGTGCCAGCAGCCACCCCCCTTCACCCCTCCACTTT. This encodes CASSHPPSPLHF. The J gene is TRBJ1-6, the V gene TRBV14; unclear D gene. CDR1 is SGHDN and CDR2 is FVKESK in the germline V gene. The CDR3 runs 12 residues. The V and J ends lost 3 bases and 9 bases respectively, with 6 bases between them.

This chain joins TRBV28 and TRBJ2-5; no firm D call. This CDR3 region has 14 residues. Trimming stripped 3 bases from V and 0 bases from J, with 8 bases between. Per the germline V gene, CDR1 is MDHEN and CDR2 is SYDVKM. The CDR3 bases are TGTGCCAGCAGTTTTTCAGCCAACCAAGAGACCCAGTACTTC. Amino acids: CASSFSANQETQYF.

This clone was recorded only once. This sequence joins TRBV21-1 and TRBJ1-4. TRBV21-1 is recorded as a pseudogene. The CDR3 sequence is 15 residues long. CDR3 amino acids: CASSPLQDGRGVLFF. CDR3 sequence (DNA): TGTGCCAGCAGCCCCCTACAGGATGGGAGGGGAGTCTTGTTTTTT.

Only one count was recorded for this clone. The chain links TRBV7-2 to TRBJ1-2; D is unclear. Germline V gene sequence: CDR1 SGHTA, CDR2 FQGNSA. The CDR3 has 14 amino acids. Trimming took off 1 base at V and 0 bases at J, with 6 bases between the two ends. CDR3 DNA sequence: TGTGCCAGCAGCTTAGGGGTAGCTAACTATGGCTACACCTTC. Its protein product is CASSLGVANYGYTF.

The V call is TRBV27, the J call TRBJ2-3; 11 bases map to TRBD2. V lost 2 bases to trimming and J lost 1 base; unmatched junction nucleotides: 5. This CDR3 spans 17 amino acids. From germline, CDR1 is MNHEY and CDR2 SMNVEV (reference sequence). The CDR3 bases are TGTGCCAGCAGTTTAAACCTACTAGCGGGAGGCACAGATACGCAGTATTTT. It is translated as CASSLNLLAGGTDTQYF.

This chain uses TRBV18 with TRBJ2-2; unclear D gene. The V end lost 6 bases, the J end lost 3 bases, and 14 bases lay between the germline ends. Germline V gives CDR1 KGHSH, CDR2 LQKENI. This CDR3 is 15 amino acids long. This CDR3 reads CASSQSGPYTGELFF. CDR3 in DNA: TGTGCCAGCTCGCAATCCGGGCCGTACACCGGGGAGCTGTTTTTT.

CDR3 bases: TGTGCCAGCAGCTTGTTAGTTTCCGGGACTCAAAAACCGAAAGAGACCCAGTACTTC. Amino acids: CASSLLVSGTQKPKETQYF. This chain uses TRBV5-6 with TRBJ2-5, with TRBD2 as a possible D gene (6 bases). Germline-derived CDR1 and CDR2 are SGHDT and YYEEEE. V was pared by 1 base and J by 3 bases, with 25 bases between. The CDR3 contains 19 residues.

The chain joins TRBV19 to TRBJ2-1, with TRBD1 matching over 10 bases. There are 16 residues in the CDR3. Trimming at V came to 8 bases and at J to 7 bases, leaving 14 bases not matched to a gene. Germline assignment: CDR1 LNHDA and CDR2 SQIVND (reference sequence). The CDR3 spells CASATPGQGLENEQFF. The CDR3 nucleotides are TGTGCCAGTGCAACACCGGGACAGGGGTTGGAAAATGAGCAGTTCTTC.

The sample holds one count of this clone. V and J are TRBV9 and TRBJ2-2; 8 positions agree with TRBD2. V lost 3 bases and J lost 6; bases outside the gene matches: 10. CDR1 and CDR2 from the germline V gene are SGDLS and YYNGEE. The CDR3 consists of 16 residues. The CDR3 region is CASSAHEREWAGELFF. The CDR3 coding sequence is TGTGCCAGCAGCGCCCACGAGCGGGAGTGGGCCGGGGAGCTGTTTTTT.